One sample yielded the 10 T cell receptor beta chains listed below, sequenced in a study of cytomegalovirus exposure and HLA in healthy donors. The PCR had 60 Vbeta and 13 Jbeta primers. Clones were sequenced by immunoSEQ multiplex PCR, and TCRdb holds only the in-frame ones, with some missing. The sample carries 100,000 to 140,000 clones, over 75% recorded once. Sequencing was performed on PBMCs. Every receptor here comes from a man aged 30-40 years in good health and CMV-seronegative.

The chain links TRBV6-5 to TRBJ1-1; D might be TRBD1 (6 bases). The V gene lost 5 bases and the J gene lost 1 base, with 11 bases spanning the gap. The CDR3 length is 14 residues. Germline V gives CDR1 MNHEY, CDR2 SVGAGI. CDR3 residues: CASSKQGKNTEAFF. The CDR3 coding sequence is TGTGCCAGCAGTAAACAGGGAAAGAACACTGAAGCTTTCTTT.

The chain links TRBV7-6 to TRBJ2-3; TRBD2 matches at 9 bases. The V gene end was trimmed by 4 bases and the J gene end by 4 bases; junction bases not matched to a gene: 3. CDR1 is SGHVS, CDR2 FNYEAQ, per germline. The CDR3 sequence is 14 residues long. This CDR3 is CASSSRLAADTQYF. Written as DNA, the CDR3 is TGTGCCAGCAGCTCCAGACTAGCGGCAGATACGCAGTATTTT.

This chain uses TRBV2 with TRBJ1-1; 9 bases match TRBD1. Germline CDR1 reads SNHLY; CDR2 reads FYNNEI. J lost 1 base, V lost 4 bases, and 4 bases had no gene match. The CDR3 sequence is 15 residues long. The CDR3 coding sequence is TGTGCCAGCAGTGGGGGGGGACAGGGGAACACTGAAGCTTTCTTT. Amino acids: CASSGGGQGNTEAFF.

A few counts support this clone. The CDR3 loop reads CASSLGGQGLHQPQHF. The CDR3 DNA sequence: TGTGCCAGCAGCTTAGGGGGCCAGGGCCTGCATCAGCCCCAGCATTTT. This sequence joins TRBV11-2 and TRBJ1-5; tentative D call: TRBD1 (5 bases). Deletions cut 1 base from V and 5 bases from J, with 15 bases between. From germline, CDR1 is SGHAT and CDR2 FQNNGV. The CDR3 extends over 16 amino acids. Full variable domain (rest looked up from reference TRBV11-2 and TRBJ1-5): EAGVAQSPRYKIIEKRQSVAFWCNPISGHATLYWYQQILGQGPKLLIQFQNNGVVDDSQLPKDRFSAERLKGVDSTLKIQPAKLEDSAVYLCASSLGGQGLHQPQHFGDGTRLSIL.

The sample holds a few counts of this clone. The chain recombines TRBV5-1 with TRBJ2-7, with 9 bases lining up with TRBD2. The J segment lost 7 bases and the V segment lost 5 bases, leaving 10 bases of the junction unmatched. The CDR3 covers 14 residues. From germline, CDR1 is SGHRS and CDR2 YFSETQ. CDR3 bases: TGCGCCAGCAGTCTAGCGGGGCAGCCGGGAGAGCAGTACTTC. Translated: CASSLAGQPGEQYF.

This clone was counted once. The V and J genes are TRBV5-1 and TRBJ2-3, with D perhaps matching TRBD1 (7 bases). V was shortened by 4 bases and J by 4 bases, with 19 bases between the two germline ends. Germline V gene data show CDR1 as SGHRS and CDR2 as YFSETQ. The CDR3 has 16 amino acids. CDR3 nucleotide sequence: TGCGCCAGCAGCCAGGGGGGAGGCGCCGGGGCAGATACGCAGTATTTT. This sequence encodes CASSQGGGAGADTQYF.

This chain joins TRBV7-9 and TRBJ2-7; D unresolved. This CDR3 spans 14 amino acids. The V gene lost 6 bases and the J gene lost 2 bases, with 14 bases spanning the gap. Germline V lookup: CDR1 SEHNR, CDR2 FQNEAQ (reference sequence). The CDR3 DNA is TGTGCCAGCAGTCCGCCCCTAGAGACCTACGAGCAGTACTTC. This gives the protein CASSPPLETYEQYF.

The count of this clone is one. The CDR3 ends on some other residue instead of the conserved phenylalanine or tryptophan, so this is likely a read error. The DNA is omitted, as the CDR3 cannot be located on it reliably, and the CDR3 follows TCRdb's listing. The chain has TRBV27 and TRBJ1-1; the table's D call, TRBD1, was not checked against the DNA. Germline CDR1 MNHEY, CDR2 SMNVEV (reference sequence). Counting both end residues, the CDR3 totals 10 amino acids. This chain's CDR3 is CASSPAGRGS.

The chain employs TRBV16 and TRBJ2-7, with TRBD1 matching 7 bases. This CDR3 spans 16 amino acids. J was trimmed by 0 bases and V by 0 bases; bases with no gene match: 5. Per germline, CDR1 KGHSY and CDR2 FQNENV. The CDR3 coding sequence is TGTGCCAGCAGCCAATCGGGACGGGACAGCTCCTACGAGCAGTACTTC. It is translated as CASSQSGRDSSYEQYF.

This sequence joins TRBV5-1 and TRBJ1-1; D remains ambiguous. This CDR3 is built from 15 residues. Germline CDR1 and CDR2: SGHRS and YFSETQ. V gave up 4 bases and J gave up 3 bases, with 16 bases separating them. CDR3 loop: CASSREGFTDTEAFF. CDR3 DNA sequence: TGCGCCAGCAGCCGAGAGGGTTTTACGGACACTGAAGCTTTCTTT.